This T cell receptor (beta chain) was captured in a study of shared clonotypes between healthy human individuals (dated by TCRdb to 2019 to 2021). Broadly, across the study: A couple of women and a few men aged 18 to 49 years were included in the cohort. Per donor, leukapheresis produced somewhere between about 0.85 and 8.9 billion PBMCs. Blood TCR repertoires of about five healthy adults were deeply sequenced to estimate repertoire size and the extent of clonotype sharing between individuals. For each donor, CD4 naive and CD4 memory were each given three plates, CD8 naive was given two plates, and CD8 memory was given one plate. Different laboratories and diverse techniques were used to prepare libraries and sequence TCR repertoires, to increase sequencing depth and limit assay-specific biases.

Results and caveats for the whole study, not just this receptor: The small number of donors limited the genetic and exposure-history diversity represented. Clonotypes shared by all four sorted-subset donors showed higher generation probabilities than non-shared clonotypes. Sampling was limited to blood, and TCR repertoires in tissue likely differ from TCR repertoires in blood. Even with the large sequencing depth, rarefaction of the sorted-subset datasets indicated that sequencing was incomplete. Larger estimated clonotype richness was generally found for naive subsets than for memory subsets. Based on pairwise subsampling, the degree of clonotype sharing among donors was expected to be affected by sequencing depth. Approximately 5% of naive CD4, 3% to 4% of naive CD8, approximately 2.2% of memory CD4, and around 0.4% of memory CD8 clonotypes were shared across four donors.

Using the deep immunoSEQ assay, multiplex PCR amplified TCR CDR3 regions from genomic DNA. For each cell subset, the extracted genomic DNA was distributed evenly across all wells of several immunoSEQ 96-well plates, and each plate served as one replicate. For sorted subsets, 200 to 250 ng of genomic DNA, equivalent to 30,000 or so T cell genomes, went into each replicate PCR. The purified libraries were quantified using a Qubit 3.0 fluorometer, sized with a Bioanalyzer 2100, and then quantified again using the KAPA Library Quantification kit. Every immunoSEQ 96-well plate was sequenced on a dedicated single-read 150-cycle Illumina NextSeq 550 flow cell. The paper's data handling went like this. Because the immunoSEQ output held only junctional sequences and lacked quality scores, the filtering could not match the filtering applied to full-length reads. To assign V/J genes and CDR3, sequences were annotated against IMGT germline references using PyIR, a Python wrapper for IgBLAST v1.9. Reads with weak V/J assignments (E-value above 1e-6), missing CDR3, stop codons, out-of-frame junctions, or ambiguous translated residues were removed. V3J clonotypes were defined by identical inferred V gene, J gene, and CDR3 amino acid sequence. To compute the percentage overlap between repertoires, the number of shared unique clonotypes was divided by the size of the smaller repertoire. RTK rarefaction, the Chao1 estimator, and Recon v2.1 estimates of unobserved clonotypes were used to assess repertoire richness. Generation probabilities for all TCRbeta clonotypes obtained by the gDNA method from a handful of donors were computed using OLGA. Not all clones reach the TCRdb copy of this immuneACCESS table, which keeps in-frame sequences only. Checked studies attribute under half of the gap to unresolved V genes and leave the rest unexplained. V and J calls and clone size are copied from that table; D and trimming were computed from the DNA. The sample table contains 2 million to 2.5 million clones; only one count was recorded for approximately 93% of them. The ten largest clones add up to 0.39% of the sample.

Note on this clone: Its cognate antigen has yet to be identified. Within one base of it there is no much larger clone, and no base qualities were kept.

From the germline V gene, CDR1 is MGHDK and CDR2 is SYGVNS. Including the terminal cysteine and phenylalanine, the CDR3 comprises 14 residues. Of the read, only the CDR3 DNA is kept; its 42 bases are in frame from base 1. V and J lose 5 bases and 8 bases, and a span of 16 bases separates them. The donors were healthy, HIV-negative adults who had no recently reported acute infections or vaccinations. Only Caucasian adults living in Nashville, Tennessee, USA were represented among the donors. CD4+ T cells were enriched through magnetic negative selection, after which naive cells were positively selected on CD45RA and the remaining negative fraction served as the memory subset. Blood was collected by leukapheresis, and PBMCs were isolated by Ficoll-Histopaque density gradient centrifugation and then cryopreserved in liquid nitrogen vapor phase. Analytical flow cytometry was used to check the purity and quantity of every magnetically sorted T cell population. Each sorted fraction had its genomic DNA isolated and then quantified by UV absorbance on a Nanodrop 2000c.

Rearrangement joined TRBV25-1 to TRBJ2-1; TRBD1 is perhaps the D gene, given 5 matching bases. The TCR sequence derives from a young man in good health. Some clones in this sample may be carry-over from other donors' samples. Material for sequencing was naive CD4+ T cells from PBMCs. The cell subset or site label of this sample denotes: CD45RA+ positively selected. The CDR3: CASSLGHPVYEQFF. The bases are TGTGCCAGCAGTCTAGGACATCCTGTCTATGAGCAGTTCTTC.